This TCR beta chain was identified in a study of PD-L1 blockade in urothelial cancer. Sequenced by immunoSEQ multiplex PCR; TCRdb stores in-frame clones only, minus some. The profile shows more than 95,000 clones, approximately 85% of them singletons. The CDR3 covers 17 residues. V lost 0 bases to trimming and J lost 4 bases, with 13 bases between them. Germline V gene sequence: CDR1 MNHEY, CDR2 SMNVEV (reference sequence). The time point was: peripheral blood 6 weeks after treatment start. Locally advanced or metastatic urothelial carcinoma was diagnosed in the patients. This clone was counted a single time.

The specimen comprised PBMCs, sampled around atezolizumab (anti-PD-L1) treatment. The chain has TRBV27 and TRBJ1-6; TRBD1 is a possible D gene (5 bases). This TCR derives from a man in his forties or fifties with urothelial cancer. CDR3 coding DNA: TGTGCCAGCAGTTTATCCGCAGGGATCCCATATAATTCACCCCTCCACTTT. This encodes CASSLSAGIPYNSPLHF.